The TCR beta chain under discussion was sequenced for a study of shared clonotypes between healthy human individuals. Turning to this clone: What it binds is unknown.

General study results and limits: The sharing of about 5% of naive CD4 clonotypes was seen across a handful of donors. An effect of sequencing depth on clonotype sharing among donors was expected.

This table comes from immunoSEQ multiplex PCR, and its TCRdb copy is limited to in-frame clones, with some not included. The sample holds roughly 810,000 clones, 96% seen once. The naive CD8 subset, CD45RO-negative cells positively selected for CCR7, excluded terminally differentiated effector memory CD45RA+ cells. V lost 5 bases and J 3 bases, leaving 17 bases between the germline ends. This CDR3 spans 15 amino acids. CDR1 is SGHTA and CDR2 is FQGNSA in the germline V gene. Sequencing was carried out using naive CD8+ T cells sorted from blood. The chain recombines TRBV7-2 with TRBJ2-7, with D tentatively TRBD2 (6 bases). The TCR originated in a man younger than 45 in good health. The CDR3 sequence: CASSPLGGRIYEQYF. The CDR3 coding sequence is TGTGCCAGCAGCCCCCTGGGGGGACGGATCTACGAGCAGTACTTC. The full variable domain, completed using reference TRBV7-2 and TRBJ2-7, is GAGVSQSPSNKVTEKGKDVELRCDPISGHTALYWYRQSLGQGLEFLIYFQGNSAPDKSGLPSDRFSAERTGGSVSTLTIQRTQQEDSAVYLCASSPLGGRIYEQYFGPGTRLTVT.